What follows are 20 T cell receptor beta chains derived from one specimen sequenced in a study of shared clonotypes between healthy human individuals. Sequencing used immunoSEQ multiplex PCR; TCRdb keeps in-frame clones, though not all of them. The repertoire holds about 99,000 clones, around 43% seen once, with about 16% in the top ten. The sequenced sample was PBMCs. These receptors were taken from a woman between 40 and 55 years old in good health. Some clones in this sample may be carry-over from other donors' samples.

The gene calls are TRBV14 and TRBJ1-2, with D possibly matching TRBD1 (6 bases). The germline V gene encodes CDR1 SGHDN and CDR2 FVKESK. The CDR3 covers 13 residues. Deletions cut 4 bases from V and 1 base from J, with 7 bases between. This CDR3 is CASSPDSNYGYTF. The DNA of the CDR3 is TGTGCCAGCAGCCCGGACAGTAACTATGGCTACACCTTC.

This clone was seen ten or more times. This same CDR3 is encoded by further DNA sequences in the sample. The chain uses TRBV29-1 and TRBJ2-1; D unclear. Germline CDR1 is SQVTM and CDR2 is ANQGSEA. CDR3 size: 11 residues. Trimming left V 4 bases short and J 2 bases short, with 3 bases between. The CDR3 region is CSVGTYNEQFF. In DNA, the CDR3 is TGCAGCGTTGGAACCTACAATGAGCAGTTCTTC.

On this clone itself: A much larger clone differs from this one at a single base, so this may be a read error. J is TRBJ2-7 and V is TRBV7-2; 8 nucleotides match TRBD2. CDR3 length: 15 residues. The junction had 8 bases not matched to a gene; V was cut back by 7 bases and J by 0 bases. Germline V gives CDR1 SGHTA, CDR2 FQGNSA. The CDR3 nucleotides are TGTGCCAGCAACCCTAGCGGGTTGAGCTCCTACGAGCAGTACTTC. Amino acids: CASNPSGLSSYEQYF. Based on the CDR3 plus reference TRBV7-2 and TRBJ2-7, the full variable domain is GAGVSQSPSNKVTEKGKDVELRCDPISGHTALYWYRQSLGQGLEFLIYFQGNSAPDKSGLPSDRFSAERTGGSVSTLTIQRTQQEDSAVYLCASNPSGLSSYEQYFGPGTRLTVT.

As DNA, the CDR3 is TGCAGCGTTGCCGATGGACAGGGGTTGGAGCAGTACTTC. This gives the protein CSVADGQGLEQYF. The chain employs TRBV29-1 and TRBJ2-7; TRBD1 aligns across 9 bases. The CDR3 contains 13 residues. Germline V lookup: CDR1 SQVTM, CDR2 ANQGSEA. After removal of 4 bases from V and 7 bases from J, the junction contained 8 bases not matched to a gene.

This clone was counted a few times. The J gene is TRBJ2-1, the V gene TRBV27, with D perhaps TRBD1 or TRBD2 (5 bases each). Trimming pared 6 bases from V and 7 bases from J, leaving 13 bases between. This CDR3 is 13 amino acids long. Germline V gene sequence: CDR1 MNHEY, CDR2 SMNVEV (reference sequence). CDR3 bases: TGTGCCAGCAGCGTAGGGACCGGGAATGAGCAGTTCTTC. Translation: CASSVGTGNEQFF.

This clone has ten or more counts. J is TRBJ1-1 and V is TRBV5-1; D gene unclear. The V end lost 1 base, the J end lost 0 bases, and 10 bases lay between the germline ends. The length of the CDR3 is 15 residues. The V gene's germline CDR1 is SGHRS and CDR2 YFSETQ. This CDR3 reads CASSLSAALNTEAFF. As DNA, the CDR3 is TGCGCCAGCAGCTTGTCGGCCGCGTTGAACACTGAAGCTTTCTTT.

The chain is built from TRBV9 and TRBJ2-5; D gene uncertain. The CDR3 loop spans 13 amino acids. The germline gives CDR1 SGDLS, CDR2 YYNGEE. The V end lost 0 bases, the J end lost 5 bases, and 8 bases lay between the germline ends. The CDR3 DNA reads TGTGCCAGCAGCGTAGATACGAGGGAGACCCAGTACTTC. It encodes CASSVDTRETQYF. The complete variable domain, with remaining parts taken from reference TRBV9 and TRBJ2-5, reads DSGVTQTPKHLITATGQRVTLRCSPRSGDLSVYWYQQSLDQGLQFLIQYYNGEERAKGNILERFSAQQFPDLHSELNLSSLELGDSALYFCASSVDTRETQYFGPGTRLLVL.

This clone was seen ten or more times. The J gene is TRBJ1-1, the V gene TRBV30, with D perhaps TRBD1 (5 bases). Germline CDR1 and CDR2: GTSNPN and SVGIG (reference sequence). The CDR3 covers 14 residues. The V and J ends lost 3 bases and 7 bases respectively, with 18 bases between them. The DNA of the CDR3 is TGTGCCTGGAGAGCCCCGACAGTGATGGGTGAAGCTTTCTTT. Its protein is CAWRAPTVMGEAFF.

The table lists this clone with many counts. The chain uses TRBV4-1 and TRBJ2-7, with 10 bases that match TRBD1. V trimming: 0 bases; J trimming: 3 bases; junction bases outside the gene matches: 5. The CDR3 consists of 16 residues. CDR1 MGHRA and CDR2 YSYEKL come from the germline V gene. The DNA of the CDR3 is TGCGCCAGCAGCCAAGATTCGGGACAGGGGAACTACGAGCAGTACTTC. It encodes CASSQDSGQGNYEQYF.

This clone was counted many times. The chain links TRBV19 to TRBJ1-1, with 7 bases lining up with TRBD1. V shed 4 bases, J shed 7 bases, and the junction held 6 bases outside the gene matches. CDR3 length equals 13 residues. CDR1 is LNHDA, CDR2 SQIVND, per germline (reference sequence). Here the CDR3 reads CASSRLGQDEAFF. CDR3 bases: TGTGCCAGTAGTAGACTCGGACAGGATGAAGCTTTCTTT.

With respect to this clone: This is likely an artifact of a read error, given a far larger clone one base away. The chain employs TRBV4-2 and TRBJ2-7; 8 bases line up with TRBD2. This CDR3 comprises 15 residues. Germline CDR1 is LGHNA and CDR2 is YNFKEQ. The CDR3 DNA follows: TGTGCCAGCAGCCCTACCGGGACTAGTAGCTACGAGCAGTGCTTC. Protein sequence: CASSPTGTSSYEQCF.

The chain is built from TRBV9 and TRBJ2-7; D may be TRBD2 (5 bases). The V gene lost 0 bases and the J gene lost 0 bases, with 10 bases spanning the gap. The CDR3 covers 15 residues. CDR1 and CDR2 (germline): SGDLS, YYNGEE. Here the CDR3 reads CASSVGADPSYEQYF. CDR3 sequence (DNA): TGTGCCAGCAGCGTAGGAGCGGACCCCTCCTACGAGCAGTACTTC.

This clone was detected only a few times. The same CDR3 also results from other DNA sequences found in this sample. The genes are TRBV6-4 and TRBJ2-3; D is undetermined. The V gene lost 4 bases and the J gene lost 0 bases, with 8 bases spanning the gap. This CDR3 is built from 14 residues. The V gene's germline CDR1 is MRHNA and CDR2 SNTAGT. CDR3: CASSVSGSTDTQYF. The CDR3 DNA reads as TGTGCCAGCAGTGTCTCCGGTAGCACAGATACGCAGTATTTT.

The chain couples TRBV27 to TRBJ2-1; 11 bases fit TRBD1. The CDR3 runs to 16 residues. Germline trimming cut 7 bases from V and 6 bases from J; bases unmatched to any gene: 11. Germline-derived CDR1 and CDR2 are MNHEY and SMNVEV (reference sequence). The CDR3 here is CASTTTGTGGINEQFF. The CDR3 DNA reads TGTGCCAGCACTACCACCGGGACAGGGGGTATCAATGAGCAGTTCTTC.

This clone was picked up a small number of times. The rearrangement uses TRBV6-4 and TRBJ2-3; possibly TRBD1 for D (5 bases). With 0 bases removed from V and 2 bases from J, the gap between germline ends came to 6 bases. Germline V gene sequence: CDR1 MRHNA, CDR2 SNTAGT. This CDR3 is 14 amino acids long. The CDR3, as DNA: TGTGCCAGCAGTGACTCAGGGGACACAGATACGCAGTATTTT. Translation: CASSDSGDTDTQYF.

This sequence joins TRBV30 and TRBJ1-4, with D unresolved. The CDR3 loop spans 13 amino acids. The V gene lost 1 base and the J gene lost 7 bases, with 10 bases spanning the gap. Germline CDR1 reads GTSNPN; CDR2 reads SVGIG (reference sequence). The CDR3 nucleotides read TGTGCCTGGAGTGGGGGTCTCGGTGAAAAACTGTTTTTT. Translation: CAWSGGLGEKLFF.

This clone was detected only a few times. CDR3 in amino acids: CASRSGTDTGELFF. In nucleotides, the CDR3 is TGTGCCAGCAGGTCAGGGACGGACACCGGGGAGCTGTTTTTT. The chain combines TRBV6-7 with TRBJ2-2; D might be TRBD1 or TRBD2, each matching 5 bases. TRBV6-7 is classed as an ORF, of uncertain function. V lost 6 bases and J 3 bases, leaving 11 bases between the germline ends. This CDR3 contains 14 residues.

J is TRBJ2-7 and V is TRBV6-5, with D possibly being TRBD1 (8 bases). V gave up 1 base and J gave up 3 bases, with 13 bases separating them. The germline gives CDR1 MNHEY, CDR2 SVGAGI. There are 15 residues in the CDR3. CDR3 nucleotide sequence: TGTGCCAGCAGTTACTGGACAGGGAGGGACTACGAGCAGTACTTC. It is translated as CASSYWTGRDYEQYF.

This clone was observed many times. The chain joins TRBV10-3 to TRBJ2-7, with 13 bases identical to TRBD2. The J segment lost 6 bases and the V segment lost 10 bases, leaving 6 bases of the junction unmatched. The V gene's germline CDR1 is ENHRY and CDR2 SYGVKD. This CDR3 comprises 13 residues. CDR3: CATGTSGTGEQYF. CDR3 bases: TGTGCCACCGGGACTAGCGGGACCGGCGAGCAGTACTTC.

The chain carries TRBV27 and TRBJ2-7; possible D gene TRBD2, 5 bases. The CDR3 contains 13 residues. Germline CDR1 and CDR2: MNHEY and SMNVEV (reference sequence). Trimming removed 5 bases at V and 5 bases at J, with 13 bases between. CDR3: CASSKASSHEQYF. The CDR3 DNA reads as TGTGCCAGCAGTAAGGCTAGCAGCCACGAGCAGTACTTC.